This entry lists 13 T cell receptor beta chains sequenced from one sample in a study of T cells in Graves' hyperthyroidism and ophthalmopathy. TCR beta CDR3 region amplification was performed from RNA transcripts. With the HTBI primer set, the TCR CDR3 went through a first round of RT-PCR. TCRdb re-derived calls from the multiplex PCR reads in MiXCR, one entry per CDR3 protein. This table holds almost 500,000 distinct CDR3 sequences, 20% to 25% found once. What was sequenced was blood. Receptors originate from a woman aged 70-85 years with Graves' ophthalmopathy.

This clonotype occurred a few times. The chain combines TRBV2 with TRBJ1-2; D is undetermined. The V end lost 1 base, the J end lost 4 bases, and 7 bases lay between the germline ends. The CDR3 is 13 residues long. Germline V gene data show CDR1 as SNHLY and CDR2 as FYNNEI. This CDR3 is CASSEDRIYGYTF. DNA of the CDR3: TGTGCCAGCAGTGAAGACAGAATCTATGGCTACACCTTC.

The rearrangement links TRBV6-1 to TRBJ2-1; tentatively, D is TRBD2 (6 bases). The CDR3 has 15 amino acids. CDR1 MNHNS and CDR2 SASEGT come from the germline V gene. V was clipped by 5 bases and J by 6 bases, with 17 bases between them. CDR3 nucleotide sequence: TGTGCCAGCAGTTTCGCTGGAGGGGCGGGCAATGAGCAGTTCTTC. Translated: CASSFAGGAGNEQFF.

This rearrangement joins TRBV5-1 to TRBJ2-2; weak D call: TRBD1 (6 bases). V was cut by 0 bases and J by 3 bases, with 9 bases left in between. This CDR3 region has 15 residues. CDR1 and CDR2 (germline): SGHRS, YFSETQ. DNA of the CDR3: TGCGCCAGCAGCTTGGGCGCAGGGGACACCGGGGAGCTGTTTTTT. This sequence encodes CASSLGAGDTGELFF.

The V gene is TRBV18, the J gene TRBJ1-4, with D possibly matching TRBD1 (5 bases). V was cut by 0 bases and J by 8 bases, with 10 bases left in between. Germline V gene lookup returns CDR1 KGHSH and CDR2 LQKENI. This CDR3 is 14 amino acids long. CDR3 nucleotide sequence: TGTGCCAGCTCACCACCGGCCCAGGGAGAAAAACTGTTTTTT. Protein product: CASSPPAQGEKLFF.

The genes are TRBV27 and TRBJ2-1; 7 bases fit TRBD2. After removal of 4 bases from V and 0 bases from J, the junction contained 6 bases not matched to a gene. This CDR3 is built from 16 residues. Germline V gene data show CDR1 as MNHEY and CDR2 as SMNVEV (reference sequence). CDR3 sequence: CASSSWTRSSYNEQFF. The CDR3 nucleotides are TGTGCCAGCAGTTCCTGGACTAGAAGCTCCTACAATGAGCAGTTCTTC.

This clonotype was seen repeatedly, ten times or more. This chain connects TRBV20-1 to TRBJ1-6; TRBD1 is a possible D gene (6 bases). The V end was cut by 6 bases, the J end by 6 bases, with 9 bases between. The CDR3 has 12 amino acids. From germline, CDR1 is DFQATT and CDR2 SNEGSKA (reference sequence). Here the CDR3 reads CSAGQTNSPLHF. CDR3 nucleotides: TGCAGTGCCGGACAGACTAATTCACCCCTCCACTTT.

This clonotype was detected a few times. CDR3 in DNA: TGTGCCAGCAAACCCCGCGGCGGCTACAATGAGCAGTTCTTC. Translation: CASKPRGGYNEQFF. The chain carries TRBV7-9 and TRBJ2-1; no clear D gene. CDR1 is SEHNR and CDR2 is FQNEAQ in the germline V gene (reference sequence). V dropped 7 bases and J dropped 3 bases, with 13 bases sitting between them. This CDR3 comprises 14 residues. The whole variable domain, remainder taken from reference TRBV7-9 and TRBJ2-1, is DTGVSQNPRHKITKRGQNVTFRCDPISEHNRLYWYRQTLGQGPEFLTYFQNEAQLEKSRLLSDRFSAERPKGSFSTLEIQRTEQGDSAMYLCASKPRGGYNEQFFGPGTRLTVL.

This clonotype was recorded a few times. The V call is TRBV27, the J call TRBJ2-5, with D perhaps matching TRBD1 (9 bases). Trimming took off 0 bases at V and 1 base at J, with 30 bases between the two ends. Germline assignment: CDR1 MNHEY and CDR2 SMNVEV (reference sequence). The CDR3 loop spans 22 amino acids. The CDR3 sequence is CASSLSARGGTGFSWSQETQYF. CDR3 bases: TGTGCCAGCAGTTTATCCGCCCGGGGGGGGACAGGGTTTTCTTGGTCCCAAGAGACCCAGTACTTC.

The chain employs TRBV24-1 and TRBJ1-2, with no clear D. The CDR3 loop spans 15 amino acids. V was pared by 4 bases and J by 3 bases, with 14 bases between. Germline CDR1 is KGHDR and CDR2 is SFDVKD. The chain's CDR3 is CATSESDAPHYGYTF. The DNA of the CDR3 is TGTGCCACCAGTGAAAGCGACGCACCACACTATGGCTACACCTTC.

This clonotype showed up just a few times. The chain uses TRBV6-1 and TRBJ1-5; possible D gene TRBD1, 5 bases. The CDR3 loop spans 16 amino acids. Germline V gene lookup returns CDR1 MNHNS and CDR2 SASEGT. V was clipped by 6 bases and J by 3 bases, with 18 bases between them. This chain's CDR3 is CASSEGSGFNNQPQHF. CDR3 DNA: TGTGCCAGCAGCGAGGGGTCAGGGTTTAACAATCAGCCCCAGCATTTT.

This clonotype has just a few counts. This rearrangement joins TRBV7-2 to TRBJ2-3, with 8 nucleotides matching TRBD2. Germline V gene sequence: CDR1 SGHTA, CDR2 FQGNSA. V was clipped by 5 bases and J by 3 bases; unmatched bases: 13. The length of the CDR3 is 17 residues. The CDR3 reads CASSPPPAGVVTDTQYF. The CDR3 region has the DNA TGTGCCAGCAGCCCCCCGCCAGCGGGAGTCGTGACAGATACGCAGTATTTT.

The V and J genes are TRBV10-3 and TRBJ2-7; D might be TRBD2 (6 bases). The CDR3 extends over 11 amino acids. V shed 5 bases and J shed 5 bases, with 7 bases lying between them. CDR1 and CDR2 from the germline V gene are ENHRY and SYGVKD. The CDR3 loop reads CAISSGDEQYF. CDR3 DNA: TGTGCCATCAGTTCGGGGGACGAGCAGTACTTC.

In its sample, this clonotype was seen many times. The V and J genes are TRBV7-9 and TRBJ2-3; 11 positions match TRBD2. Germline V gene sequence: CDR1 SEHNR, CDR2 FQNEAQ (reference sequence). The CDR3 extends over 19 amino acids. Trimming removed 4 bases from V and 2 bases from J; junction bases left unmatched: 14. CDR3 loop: CASSYRGLAGPWDTDTQYF. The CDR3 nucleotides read TGTGCCAGCAGCTACCGAGGACTAGCGGGCCCGTGGGACACAGATACGCAGTATTTT.